The rows below give T cell receptor beta chains drawn from one sample of a study of tumor-infiltrating lymphocytes in primary liver carcinoma. MiXCR was run by TCRdb on the multiplex PCR reads, yielding one entry per CDR3 protein. The sample has approximately 45,000 distinct CDR3 sequences, 73% seen once. Sequencing was carried out using liver tumor tissue from sampling region 2. Receptors originate from a middle-aged man with primary liver carcinoma and hepatitis B virus infection. Each CDR3 is given with its conserved first and last residue. A D gene is named only where the DNA matches it firmly. Expanded clones are given a class, and other clones once, few, many or no size at all.

v_gene	abundance	d_gene	j_gene	CDR3nt	CDR3aa
TRBV30	-	-	TRBJ2-7	-	CAWSVGTGSYEQYF
TRBV5-1	-	-	TRBJ1-1	TGCGCCAACAGCGTGGCCGGAGGGGCAAGGACTGAAGCTTTCTTT	CANSVAGGARTEAFF
TRBV6-5	-	TRBD2	TRBJ2-3	TGTGCCAGTAACCCAGGACTAGCGGGAGCAGATACGCAGTATTTC	CASNPGLAGADTQYF
TRBV28	many	-	TRBJ1-2	TGTGCCAGCGGTCGGACAACTAACTATGGCTACACCTTC	CASGRTTNYGYTF
TRBV6-2/TRBV6-3	once	TRBD1	TRBJ2-7	TGTACCAGCAGCCCCCGGGACAGGGCCCACGAGCAGTGCTTC	CTSSPRDRAHEQCF
TRBV20-1	-	-	TRBJ1-1	TGCAGTGCTAGAGATGGGCGGGGGCTAGGGACTGAAGCTTTCTTT	CSARDGRGLGTEAFF
TRBV5-1	-	TRBD2	TRBJ2-3	TGTGCCAGCAGCTTGACTAGCAAGAGCACAGATACGGAGTATTTT	CASSLTSKSTDTEYF
TRBV7-2	-	-	TRBJ2-1	TGTGCCATCAGCTTAGCAACGGGGGCCAATGAGCAGTTCTTC	CAISLATGANEQFF
TRBV6-5	once	-	TRBJ2-7	TGTGGCAGGAGCCTGGGGGGGCTCGGTACCTACGAGCAGTACTTC	CGRSLGGLGTYEQYF
TRBV6-1	-	-	TRBJ2-2	TGCGCCAGCAAGACAGATAACACCGAGGAGCTGTTTTTT	CASKTDNTEELFF
TRBV5-4	-	-	TRBJ2-6	TGTGCCAGCAGCCCCGGGTCTTTCTTCCCTGGGGCCAACGTCCTGATTTTC	CASSPGSFFPGANVLIF
TRBV10-1	-	-	TRBJ2-3	TGCGCCAGCAGTGAGCGAGGACGGGGCTCCACAGTTACGCAGTACTTT	CASSERGRGSTVTQYF
TRBV24-1	once	-	TRBJ2-1	TGTGCCACCAGTGGCCGTAACGGCAGTGGGTACAATGAGCAGTTCTTC	CATSGRNGSGYNEQFF
TRBV7-8	-	-	TRBJ2-2	TGTGCCATTCCAGGGGTCACCGGGGAGCTGTTTTTT	CAIPGVTGELFF
TRBV30	many	-	TRBJ1-1	TGTGCCTGGAGATTCGTCATGAACACTGAAGCTTTCTTT	CAWRFVMNTEAFF
TRBV7-9	many	-	TRBJ2-3	TGTGCCAGCAGGAATCGGGCGGAGACGGGCACAGATACGCAGTATTTT	CASRNRAETGTDTQYF
TRBV15	many	-	TRBJ1-6	TGTGCCACCAGCACGGCCAATTCACCCCTCCACTTT	CATSTANSPLHF
TRBV29-1	-	-	TRBJ2-4	TGCAGCGTCATTCGCGGGTGGGGCATTCAGTACTTC	CSVIRGWGIQYF
TRBV19	-	-	TRBJ1-1	TGTGCCAGTAGATCTGAGTTTATGGGTTGCACTGAAGCTTTCTTT	CASRSEFMGCTEAFF
TRBV6-6	-	TRBD1	TRBJ1-1	TGTGCCAGCAGTGGGACAGGGGTAAGGATTGAAGCTCTGTTT	CASSGTGVRIEALF
TRBV4-2	-	-	TRBJ2-3	TGTGCCAGCAGCCAGGGTCAGGGGCCAGATACGCACTATTTT	CASSQGQGPDTHYF
TRBV29-1	-	-	TRBJ1-1	TGCAGCGTTATTAGGGGGAACATTGAAGCTTTCTTT	CSVIRGNIEAFF
TRBV7-9	-	TRBD2	TRBJ2-1	TGTACCAGCAGCTTCGGCGGGGGGGGAACAGCTGAGCAGTTCTTC	CTSSFGGGGTAEQFF
TRBV30	-	-	TRBJ2-1	TGTGCCTGGGCCGGGACTGCCTACAATGAACAGTTCTTC	CAWAGTAYNEQFF
TRBV5-1	-	TRBD2	TRBJ2-3	TGCGCGAGCAGCTCCGGACTAGCGGGTTGGACAGATACGCAGTATTTT	CASSSGLAGWTDTQYF
TRBV5-1	many	TRBD2	TRBJ2-1	TGCGCCAGCAGCCCCACCACTAGCGGGATCGTCCATGAGCAGTCCTTC	CASSPTTSGIVHEQSF
TRBV7-2	-	-	TRBJ2-3	TGTGCCAGCAGCCCTTCGGCCGCGACAGATACGCAGTATTTT	CASSPSAATDTQYF
TRBV20-1	-	-	TRBJ1-2	TGCAGTGCTGGAGGGCCAGCGGGCTATGGCTACACCTTC	CSAGGPAGYGYTF
TRBV6-1	-	-	TRBJ2-7	TGTCCCAGCACCCCACGGTCGGGGCAGGGCTCCTATGAGCAGTACTTC	CPSTPRSGQGSYEQYF
TRBV10-3	-	TRBD2	TRBJ2-1	TGTGCCATCAGGGCTAGCGGGACCTCCCAGAATGAGCAGTTCTTC	CAIRASGTSQNEQFF
TRBV6-5	-	-	TRBJ2-2	TGTGCCGGTAGTTACCAGGACACCGGGGAGCTCTTTTTT	CAGSYQDTGELFF
TRBV6-2/TRBV6-3	-	-	TRBJ2-5	TGTGCCAGTAGTCTCGGGAGACCCGAGAAAAAGTGGGGCCAGTACTTC	CASSLGRPEKKWGQYF
TRBV11-2	-	-	TRBJ2-7	TGTGCCAGCATCCTACTGAATCCGGGGACGGAGGAACAGTACTTC	CASILLNPGTEEQYF
TRBV29-1	-	-	TRBJ1-2	TGCAACGACGACAGCGGCTATGGCTACACTTTC	CNDDSGYGYTF
TRBV6-2/TRBV6-3	-	-	TRBJ1-5	TGTGCCAGCAGATACTCAAGGGTTCCCAATCAGCCCCAGCATTTT	CASRYSRVPNQPQHF
TRBV5-6	-	-	TRBJ1-2	TGTGCCAGCTACTTAAACGGGGGCTACACCTTC	CASYLNGGYTF
TRBV5-4	-	-	TRBJ1-5	TGTGCCAGCAGTTTGGGAGGAGGCAATCAGTTCCAGCATTTT	CASSLGGGNQFQHF
TRBV29-1	-	-	TRBJ1-2	TGCAGCGTTGAGGAGGGTGGTACTGGTGGCTACACCTTC	CSVEEGGTGGYTF
TRBV29-1	medium-sized	TRBD1	TRBJ1-2	TGCAGCGTGGCCCCCCGCCTACAGGGGGCTTTTGGCTACACCTTC	CSVAPRLQGAFGYTF
TRBV5-1	-	-	TRBJ2-6	TGCGCCAGCAGCTCCCCTAAAAGGAGACAGTCCACTCCGGGGGCCATCGTCCTGACTTTC	CASSSPKRRQSTPGAIVLTF
TRBV11-1	few	-	TRBJ1-6	TGTACCAGCAGTCGGACACTTGTTTCACCCCTCCACTTT	CTSSRTLVSPLHF
TRBV5-4	many	TRBD2	TRBJ2-2	TGTGCCAGCAGCCCGGGAGGGGATGGCACCGGGGAGCTGTTTTTT	CASSPGGDGTGELFF
TRBV12-3/TRBV12-4	-	-	TRBJ2-1	TGTGCCAGGAGTTTACATGTGCTAGCGTGGGACAATGAGCAGTTCTTC	CARSLHVLAWDNEQFF
TRBV5-8	once	-	TRBJ2-2	TGTGCCGGCAGCTATTCCTTGAACACCGGGGAGCTCTTTTTT	CAGSYSLNTGELFF
TRBV5-1	-	-	TRBJ2-7	TGCACCAGCAGCTTCAGGACAAGCGTAACTGGGGGAAGCCACGAGCAGTACTTC	CTSSFRTSVTGGSHEQYF
TRBV7-2	many	-	TRBJ2-1	TGTGCCAGCAGCTTTCCCCCCTATGAGCAGTTCTTC	CASSFPPYEQFF
TRBV7-9	-	-	TRBJ2-3	TGTGCTAGCAGCCCCCGACTAGATGCGCAGTATTTT	CASSPRLDAQYF
TRBV14	-	TRBD1	TRBJ2-3	TGTGCCAGCAGCCAACGACAGTGGACAGGGACAGGTACGCAGTATTTT	CASSQRQWTGTGTQYF
TRBV11-3	once	TRBD2	TRBJ2-7	TGTGCCAACAGCCCTGGCGAAGGGGACTACGAGCAGCACTTC	CANSPGEGDYEQHF
TRBV2	many	-	TRBJ1-2	TGTGCCAGTCGGCGGATCTATGGCTACACCTTC	CASRRIYGYTF
TRBV11-2	-	-	TRBJ1-3	TGTGCCAGGAGTATGTATGAGGGAAACACCATATATTTT	CARSMYEGNTIYF
TRBV11-2	-	TRBD2	TRBJ2-5	TGTGCCAGCAGCTTTCTAGCGGGAGGTGGTGAAGAGACCCAGTACTTC	CASSFLAGGGEETQYF